This entry lists 19 T cell receptor beta chains sequenced from one sample in a study of vaccination and CD4 T cells after COVID-19. Specified treatment: roughly nine-day PBMC culture with coronavirus spike peptide pools or control peptides (ViraFEST assay). Their antigens remain unidentified. Sequencing of cultured CD4+ T cell DNA used the Oncomine TCR Beta short-read assay. TCRdb ran MiXCR on the PCR reads and lists one entry per CDR3 protein. Here the sample spans approximately 19,000 distinct CDR3 sequences, 40% to 45% being singletons. Sequencing used CD4+ T cells from blood, cultured in vitro. The receptors were sampled from a human donor who had recovered from COVID-19.

V gene TRBV28 combines with J gene TRBJ2-2; D is undetermined. Per the germline V gene, CDR1 is MDHEN and CDR2 is SYDVKM. V was clipped by 2 bases and J by 6 bases, with 19 bases between them. The CDR3 consists of 17 residues. The CDR3 region is CASSLNRTPKRAGELFF. The CDR3 bases are TGTGCCAGCAGTTTAAACCGGACCCCTAAACGGGCCGGGGAGCTGTTTTTT.

The chain recombines TRBV2 with TRBJ2-3, with D perhaps matching TRBD1 (5 bases). This CDR3 spans 17 amino acids. Germline-derived CDR1 and CDR2 are SNHLY and FYNNEI. V gave up 2 bases and J gave up 0 bases, with 15 bases separating them. As DNA, the CDR3 is TGTGCCAGCAGTGAAAGATCCCGACAGATAAGCACAGATACGCAGTATTTT. Its protein is CASSERSRQISTDTQYF.

In this sample, this clonotype turned up a few times. The rearrangement joins TRBV19 to TRBJ2-5, with D possibly matching TRBD1 (7 bases). The CDR3 is 14 amino acids. Germline V gene data show CDR1 as LNHDA and CDR2 as SQIVND (reference sequence). The V end lost 7 bases, the J end lost 2 bases, and 14 bases lay between the germline ends. The CDR3 is CASKWRGRQETQYF. The CDR3 bases are TGTGCCAGTAAATGGAGGGGGCGTCAAGAGACCCAGTACTTC.

The V gene is TRBV4-3, the J gene TRBJ1-5, with a tentative D call TRBD1 (5 bases). The CDR3 has 15 residues. Germline V lookup: CDR1 LGHNA, CDR2 YSLEER. V was cut by 0 bases and J by 5 bases, with 11 bases left in between. CDR3 DNA: TGCGCCAGCAGCCAAGATTGGGGACGGGATCAGCCCCAGCATTTT. Translating gives CASSQDWGRDQPQHF.

This clonotype appeared a few times. V is TRBV19 and J is TRBJ1-4; 7 nucleotides line up with TRBD1. This CDR3 contains 14 residues. The V gene end was trimmed by 6 bases and the J gene end by 11 bases; junction bases not matched to a gene: 12. Per the germline V gene, CDR1 is LNHDA and CDR2 is SQIVND (reference sequence). CDR3 in DNA: TGTGCCAGTAGCCTGACAGGGACTTACCTCAAACTGTTTTTT. This translates into CASSLTGTYLKLFF.

A single count supports this clonotype. The rearrangement links TRBV7-2 to TRBJ2-3; 7 nucleotides line up with TRBD2. The CDR3 extends over 19 amino acids. Germline CDR1 reads SGHTA; CDR2 reads FQGNSA. J lost 8 bases, V lost 5 bases, and 25 bases had no gene match. Here the CDR3 reads CASSLGFAFGASGGGTQYF. The CDR3 region has the DNA TGTGCCAGCAGCCTTGGTTTTGCGTTCGGGGCCTCGGGAGGAGGTACGCAGTATTTT.

This clonotype was recorded a few times. The V gene is TRBV24-1, the J gene TRBJ1-1, with 10 bases identical to TRBD1. Germline V gene lookup returns CDR1 KGHDR and CDR2 SFDVKD. J lost 4 bases, V lost 4 bases, and 5 bases had no gene match. The CDR3 has 15 residues. The CDR3 region is CATSDGQGEVTEAFF. The CDR3 region has the DNA TGTGCCACCAGTGACGGACAGGGGGAGGTCACTGAAGCTTTCTTT.

This clonotype was seen a handful of times. The V call is TRBV10-3, the J call TRBJ2-1, with 7 bases fitting TRBD2. V trimming: 6 bases; J trimming: 8 bases; junction bases outside the gene matches: 7. The CDR3 length is 13 residues. Germline values: CDR1 ENHRY, CDR2 SYGVKD. CDR3 DNA: TGTGCCATCAGACTAGGTCGGGAGGATGAGCAGTTCTTC. Its translation is CAIRLGREDEQFF.

This clonotype was counted between two and nine times. The V call is TRBV11-2, the J call TRBJ1-1; 7 nucleotides align to TRBD1. Germline CDR1 reads SGHAT; CDR2 reads FQNNGV. Trimming at V came to 5 bases and at J to 5 bases, leaving 8 bases not matched to a gene. CDR3 length: 14 amino acids. CDR3 region: CASSPIRGRTEAFF. In DNA form, the CDR3 reads TGTGCCAGCAGCCCCATTAGGGGGCGGACTGAAGCTTTCTTT. The full variable domain, in which reference TRBV11-2 and TRBJ1-1 provide the parts outside the CDR3, is EAGVAQSPRYKIIEKRQSVAFWCNPISGHATLYWYQQILGQGPKLLIQFQNNGVVDDSQLPKDRFSAERLKGVDSTLKIQPAKLEDSAVYLCASSPIRGRTEAFFGQGTRLTVV.

This clonotype was seen only a few times. The chain links TRBV28 to TRBJ2-5; possibly TRBD2 for D (6 bases). V was trimmed by 7 bases and J by 2 bases, leaving 14 bases between them. This CDR3 has 14 residues. CDR1 and CDR2 from the germline V gene are MDHEN and SYDVKM. DNA for the CDR3: TGTGCCAGCACCTCGGCGGGAAGACAAGAGACCCAGTACTTC. It encodes CASTSAGRQETQYF.

The chain is built from TRBV2 and TRBJ2-3; D remains unclear. Germline V lookup: CDR1 SNHLY, CDR2 FYNNEI. This CDR3 is 14 amino acids long. V dropped 7 bases and J dropped 6 bases, with 17 bases sitting between them. CDR3 residues: CASIEELGTDTQYF. CDR3 nucleotides: TGTGCCAGCATCGAGGAGCTAGGTACTGATACGCAGTATTTT.

V gene TRBV20-1 combines with J gene TRBJ2-7; D may be TRBD1 (5 bases). CDR1 is DFQATT, CDR2 SNEGSKA, per germline (reference sequence). V was clipped by 4 bases and J by 3 bases, with 16 bases between them. The CDR3 is made up of 14 amino acids. This CDR3 is CSATPRAAFYEQYF. The CDR3 nucleotides are TGCAGTGCTACCCCCAGGGCCGCATTCTACGAGCAGTACTTC.

This clonotype has just a few counts. The CDR3 here is CSAKVGGPQETQYF. The CDR3 DNA sequence: TGCAGTGCTAAGGTGGGGGGACCGCAAGAGACCCAGTACTTC. The chain has TRBV20-1 and TRBJ2-5, with D perhaps TRBD2 (6 bases). Germline V gene data show CDR1 as DFQATT and CDR2 as SNEGSKA (reference sequence). V lost 4 bases and J lost 2, with 14 bases in between. This CDR3 region has 14 residues.

The genes are TRBV5-1 and TRBJ2-3; D gene ambiguous. Germline lookup yields CDR1 SGHRS and CDR2 YFSETQ. V was pared by 0 bases and J by 2 bases, with 13 bases between. The CDR3 has 16 amino acids. CDR3 in DNA: TGCGCCAGCAGCTTGGTGGCGTGGAAGACCACAGATACGCAGTATTTT. Amino acids: CASSLVAWKTTDTQYF.

This chain links TRBV7-9 with TRBJ2-5; D may be TRBD2 (7 bases). This CDR3 comprises 13 residues. Per germline, CDR1 SEHNR and CDR2 FQNEAQ (reference sequence). V gave up 0 bases and J gave up 7 bases, with 9 bases separating them. The CDR3 spells CASSLAGGPTQYF. The CDR3 nucleotides read TGTGCCAGCAGCTTAGCCGGGGGGCCGACCCAGTACTTC.

This sequence joins TRBV7-2 and TRBJ1-2; 7 bases are a match to TRBD1. Trimming cost V 5 bases and J 10 bases; bases outside gene matches: 19. The CDR3 extends over 16 amino acids. CDR1 is SGHTA, CDR2 FQGNSA, per germline. The CDR3 protein is CASSLRDRNRRGSYTF. The DNA for the CDR3 is TGTGCCAGCAGCCTCCGGGACAGAAATAGAAGGGGTTCCTACACCTTC.

V usage is TRBV20-1 and J usage is TRBJ2-6, with TRBD1 matching 7 bases. The ends lost 0 bases at V and 15 bases at J; junction bases unmatched: 8. Germline V lookup: CDR1 DFQATT, CDR2 SNEGSKA (reference sequence). The CDR3 loop spans 13 amino acids. CDR3 DNA sequence: TGCAGTGCTAGAGATCGACAGGGCTGGCGCCTGACTTTC. Protein: CSARDRQGWRLTF.

The chain uses TRBV12-3 or TRBV12-4 and TRBJ2-7; the D is unclear. The CDR3 has 11 residues. With 6 bases removed from V and 3 bases from J, the gap between germline ends came to 6 bases. CDR3: CASSGNYEQYF. CDR3 nucleotides: TGTGCCAGCAGCGGAAACTACGAGCAGTACTTC.

This clonotype was seen more than once but under ten times. The chain has TRBV20-1 and TRBJ1-1, with a weak D call TRBD1 (5 bases). The germline V and J ends were trimmed by 1 base and 4 bases, with 16 bases remaining between them. CDR3 length: 15 amino acids. The V gene's germline CDR1 is DFQATT and CDR2 SNEGSKA (reference sequence). CDR3 DNA sequence: TGCAGTGCTAGAGGAGGGGAAGGGAGGGCCACTGAAGCTTTCTTT. Encoded protein: CSARGGEGRATEAFF.